The rows below give T cell receptor beta chains drawn from one sample of a study of identical twins. TCRdb called the 5' RACE reads again in MiXCR, with one record for every CDR3 protein. The sample yields 350,000 to 600,000 distinct CDR3 sequences, about 14% seen once. These data were also filed under a second study, of yellow fever vaccine responses in identical twins.

Sequencing input: CD4+ T cells sorted from blood. These receptors originate from a woman aged 18-29 years in good health. Both conserved end residues are part of each CDR3. The order of the fields is CDR3 protein, D gene, V gene. D genes are given only for firm matches.

CDR3 protein: CASRGGGDQETQYF
D gene: .
V gene: TRBV6-1

CDR3 protein: CATTRRGTSFYNEQFF
D gene: TRBD2
V gene: TRBV7-2

CDR3 protein: CASSYRQGRVVSTEAFF
D gene: TRBD1
V gene: TRBV6-5

CDR3 protein: CASSSGGYSEQFF
D gene: TRBD2
V gene: TRBV13

CDR3 protein: CASRRDFGAGNTIYF
D gene: .
V gene: TRBV6-1

CDR3 protein: CASSQDPGGRASGELFF
D gene: TRBD2
V gene: TRBV3-1

CDR3 protein: CASSPGIEETQYF
D gene: .
V gene: TRBV5-1

CDR3 protein: CASSSHRASYNEQFF
D gene: .
V gene: TRBV5-1

CDR3 protein: CSVVSGANVLTF
D gene: .
V gene: TRBV29-1

CDR3 protein: CASTSGGNNEQFF
D gene: TRBD2
V gene: TRBV7-9

CDR3 protein: CASSPSRPGLYEQYF
D gene: .
V gene: TRBV18

CDR3 protein: CASSGTENSPLHF
D gene: TRBD1
V gene: TRBV12-3/TRBV12-4

CDR3 protein: CASSPVKGGPGDGNEQFF
D gene: .
V gene: TRBV11-1

CDR3 protein: CASVGPAYEQYF
D gene: .
V gene: TRBV19

CDR3 protein: CASSPLTGQGTYEQYF
D gene: TRBD1
V gene: TRBV18

CDR3 protein: CSVEGTSGGYNEQFF
D gene: TRBD2
V gene: TRBV29-1

CDR3 protein: CASSLASSGFTDTQYF
D gene: TRBD2
V gene: TRBV5-1

CDR3 protein: CASSLKGGGNTQYF
D gene: .
V gene: TRBV5-1

CDR3 protein: CASSLVSQPGEQYF
D gene: .
V gene: TRBV7-2

CDR3 protein: CASSLGAVVTQHF
D gene: .
V gene: TRBV12-3/TRBV12-4

CDR3 protein: CASSPNPRLLSYNEQFF
D gene: .
V gene: TRBV6-4

CDR3 protein: CASSQPLAGHYTDTQYF
D gene: TRBD2
V gene: TRBV4-1

CDR3 protein: CASSPSGTAQETQYF
D gene: TRBD1
V gene: TRBV28

CDR3 protein: CASSLAYGQLPYNEQFF
D gene: .
V gene: TRBV5-1

CDR3 protein: CASSSDERSLRPQYF
D gene: .
V gene: TRBV7-3

CDR3 protein: CASSLKTTGSTDTQYF
D gene: .
V gene: TRBV7-9

CDR3 protein: CSADGLGTDTQYF
D gene: .
V gene: TRBV29-1

CDR3 protein: CATSRDMLNYGYTF
D gene: .
V gene: TRBV15

CDR3 protein: CASSQRGLASGELFF
D gene: TRBD2
V gene: TRBV3-1

CDR3 protein: CASSQEGTSLSNEQFF
D gene: TRBD2
V gene: TRBV4-3

CDR3 protein: CASSRRLAGGDEQYF
D gene: TRBD2
V gene: TRBV3-1

CDR3 protein: CASSLRSPSYNSPLHF
D gene: .
V gene: TRBV3-1

CDR3 protein: CASSLPSQQGTVGETQYF
D gene: .
V gene: TRBV5-1

CDR3 protein: CASSVTGQGGNGEQFF
D gene: TRBD1
V gene: TRBV9

CDR3 protein: CASSSAWVHTSGFTGELFF
D gene: TRBD2
V gene: TRBV27

CDR3 protein: CASSLRGAGNIQYF
D gene: .
V gene: TRBV7-9

CDR3 protein: CASSPERREEGRNQPQHF
D gene: .
V gene: TRBV9

CDR3 protein: CAISEGYEQYF
D gene: .
V gene: TRBV10-3

CDR3 protein: CASSRDSGGQETQYF
D gene: TRBD2
V gene: TRBV11-2

CDR3 protein: CASSQGRGGGEQFF
D gene: TRBD2
V gene: TRBV3-1

CDR3 protein: CASSTRVPETQYF
D gene: .
V gene: TRBV6-6

CDR3 protein: CASSQDPHEKLFF
D gene: .
V gene: TRBV3-1

CDR3 protein: CSANALSGGYEQYF
D gene: .
V gene: TRBV20-1

CDR3 protein: CASSLASDRGHGYTF
D gene: TRBD1
V gene: TRBV5-6

CDR3 protein: CASRKKGGITDTQYF
D gene: .
V gene: TRBV7-2

CDR3 protein: CASSHDPGAYNEQFF
D gene: .
V gene: TRBV12-3/TRBV12-4

CDR3 protein: CASSAPTRGGANVLTF
D gene: .
V gene: TRBV6-1

CDR3 protein: CASSQDWRERYNEQFF
D gene: TRBD2
V gene: TRBV4-3

CDR3 protein: CASSSGLAGGSSYNEQFF
D gene: TRBD2
V gene: TRBV6-2/TRBV6-3

CDR3 protein: CAWQTLSSYNEQFF
D gene: .
V gene: TRBV30

CDR3 protein: CASSRGNQETQYF
D gene: .
V gene: TRBV28

CDR3 protein: CASTGTLLSTDTQYF
D gene: .
V gene: TRBV4-1

CDR3 protein: CASYENSPREQYF
D gene: .
V gene: TRBV2